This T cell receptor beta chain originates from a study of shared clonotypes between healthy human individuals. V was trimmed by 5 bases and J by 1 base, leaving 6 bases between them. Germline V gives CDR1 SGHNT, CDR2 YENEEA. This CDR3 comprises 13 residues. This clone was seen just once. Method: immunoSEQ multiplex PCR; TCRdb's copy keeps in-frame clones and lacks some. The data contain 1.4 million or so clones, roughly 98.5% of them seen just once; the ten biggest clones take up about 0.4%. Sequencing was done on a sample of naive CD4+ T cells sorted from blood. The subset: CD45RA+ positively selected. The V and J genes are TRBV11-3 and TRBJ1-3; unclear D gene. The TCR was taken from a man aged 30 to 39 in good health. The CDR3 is CASSPGSGNTIYF. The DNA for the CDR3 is TGTGCCAGCAGCCCGGGGTCTGGAAACACCATATATTTT.